The 30 T cell receptor beta chains reported below all come from one sample, sequenced in a study of blood T cell repertoires in COVID-19. Using immunoSEQ multiplex PCR, the repertoire was profiled, and TCRdb retains in-frame clones only, with some absent. The sample lists about 220,000 clones; about 82% were seen once. The sequenced sample was peripheral blood. The receptors come from a woman in her seventies with COVID-19, enrolled during active disease.

In its sample, this clone was seen once. The chain couples TRBV27 to TRBJ2-7, with 13 bases fitting TRBD2. The CDR3 has 19 residues. The ends lost 4 bases at V and 0 bases at J; junction bases unmatched: 12. Germline V gene data show CDR1 as MNHEY and CDR2 as SMNVEV (reference sequence). CDR3 residues: CASSYRLAGGFYSSYEQYF. The DNA for the CDR3 is TGTGCCAGCAGTTACCGACTAGCGGGAGGTTTTTATAGCTCCTACGAGCAGTACTTC.

The gene calls are TRBV9 and TRBJ1-4; unclear D gene. The CDR3 has 14 amino acids. CDR1 and CDR2 (germline): SGDLS, YYNGEE. The germline V and J ends were trimmed by 5 bases and 8 bases, with 16 bases remaining between them. The CDR3 here is CASSPSGVGEKLFF. The CDR3 DNA follows: TGTGCCAGCAGTCCCTCCGGGGTGGGGGAAAAACTGTTTTTT.

This clone appeared a single time. The V and J genes are TRBV4-1 and TRBJ1-1; 8 nucleotides agree with TRBD1. Trimming took 2 bases from V and 1 from J; bases not matched to a gene: 3. The germline V gene encodes CDR1 MGHRA and CDR2 YSYEKL. This CDR3 spans 15 amino acids. The CDR3 DNA follows: TGCGCCAGCAGCCAACAGGGGGCGGGGAACACTGAAGCTTTCTTT. This gives the protein CASSQQGAGNTEAFF.

The V gene is TRBV7-2, the J gene TRBJ1-1; no firm D call. Trimming pared 6 bases from V and 8 bases from J, leaving 10 bases between. CDR3 size: 11 residues. Germline CDR1 SGHTA, CDR2 FQGNSA. CDR3 DNA sequence: TGTGCCAGCAGGGTGGCAGTAGAAGCTTTCTTT. Its protein product is CASRVAVEAFF. The full variable domain, with the rest looked up from reference TRBV7-2 and TRBJ1-1, is GAGVSQSPSNKVTEKGKDVELRCDPISGHTALYWYRQSLGQGLEFLIYFQGNSAPDKSGLPSDRFSAERTGGSVSTLTIQRTQQEDSAVYLCASRVAVEAFFGQGTRLTVV.

The genes are TRBV7-3 and TRBJ2-2, with TRBD1 as a possible D gene (5 bases). Between the trimmed V and J ends, which lost 2 bases and 4 bases, there was a span of 5 bases. The V gene's germline CDR1 is SGHTA and CDR2 FQGTGA. CDR3 length equals 13 residues. Here the CDR3 DNA reads TGTGCCAGCAGCTTACAGGGCACCGGGGAGCTGTTTTTT. Translation: CASSLQGTGELFF.

This clone was observed a single time. The CDR3 nucleotides are TGTGCCAGCAGCGCCCGACAGGTTACTAGCACAGATACGCAGTATTTT. Translation gives CASSARQVTSTDTQYF. This chain connects TRBV5-8 to TRBJ2-3; D perhaps matches TRBD1 (6 bases). The V and J ends lost 4 bases and 0 bases respectively, with 15 bases between them. The CDR3 length is 16 residues. Germline V CDR1 and CDR2: SGHTS, YDEGEE.

This sequence joins TRBV6-1 and TRBJ1-3, with 7 bases matching TRBD1. The V gene's germline CDR1 is MNHNS and CDR2 SASEGT. J was trimmed by 0 bases and V by 1 base; bases with no gene match: 0. The length of the CDR3 is 15 residues. CDR3 region: CASSEGDSSGNTIYF. The DNA of the CDR3 is TGTGCCAGCAGTGAAGGGGACAGCTCTGGAAACACCATATATTTT.

This sequence joins TRBV9 and TRBJ2-3; possibly TRBD2 for D (6 bases). The length of the CDR3 is 17 residues. Trimming took off 4 bases at V and 0 bases at J, with 18 bases between the two ends. The germline V gene encodes CDR1 SGDLS and CDR2 YYNGEE. The CDR3, as DNA: TGTGCCAGCAGCCCCCGGGGGAGGACTACCAGCACAGATACGCAGTATTTT. Residues: CASSPRGRTTSTDTQYF.

The rearrangement joins TRBV5-6 to TRBJ1-5; D perhaps matches TRBD1 (5 bases). The CDR3 extends over 14 amino acids. Germline CDR1 and CDR2: SGHDT and YYEEEE. Deletions cut 3 bases from V and 7 bases from J, with 14 bases between. The CDR3 protein is CASSSRDFGQPQHF. The CDR3 DNA sequence: TGTGCCAGCAGCTCCCGGGACTTTGGACAGCCCCAGCATTTT.

V usage is TRBV7-8 and J usage is TRBJ1-6; D might be TRBD1 (5 bases). CDR3 length: 14 residues. Trimming removed 3 bases from V and 5 bases from J, with 8 bases in between. Looked up from germline, CDR1 is SGHVS and CDR2 is FQNEAQ. The CDR3 region has the DNA TGTGCCAGCAGCTTCGCACAGGATAATTCACCCCTCCACTTT. Amino acid sequence: CASSFAQDNSPLHF.

The genes are TRBV6-2 or TRBV6-3 and TRBJ1-2; a possible D gene is TRBD1 (6 bases). V was trimmed by 3 bases and J by 4 bases, leaving 21 bases between them. The CDR3 covers 17 residues. CDR1 and CDR2 (germline): MNHEY, SVGEGT. This CDR3 reads CASSYQTQTTGTYGYTF. The DNA for the CDR3 is TGTGCCAGCAGTTATCAAACCCAAACGACAGGCACCTATGGCTACACCTTC.

Only one count was recorded for this clone. The chain combines TRBV9 with TRBJ1-1; the match to TRBD1 covers 8 bases. From germline, CDR1 is SGDLS and CDR2 YYNGEE. The CDR3 is made up of 16 amino acids. V was pared by 0 bases and J by 4 bases, with 8 bases of the junction left unmatched. CDR3 nucleotides: TGTGCCAGCAGCGTAGCAAGGACAGGGATTGTCACTGAAGCTTTCTTT. As protein: CASSVARTGIVTEAFF.

Worth noting for this clone: Compared with germline, one end of the junction differs, possibly owing to a read error. The V call is TRBV5-6, the J call TRBJ1-1; 9 nucleotides agree with TRBD1. Per the germline V gene, CDR1 is SGHDT and CDR2 is YYEEEE. The CDR3 covers 12 residues. The CDR3 nucleotides are TGTGCCAGCAGCTCGTCGGACAGGGGTCTCCGCTTT. Its protein product is CASSSSDRGLRF. Full variable domain (remainder filled in from reference TRBV5-6 and TRBJ1-1): DAGVTQSPTHLIKTRGQQVTLRCSPKSGHDTVSWYQQALGQGPQFIFQYYEEEERQRGNFPDRFSGHQFPNYSSELNVNALLLGDSALYLCASSSSDRGLRFGQGTRLTVV.

The chain combines TRBV20-1 with TRBJ2-5, with 7 bases lining up with TRBD1. This CDR3 has 14 amino acids. V lost 3 bases to trimming and J lost 2 bases; unmatched junction nucleotides: 6. The germline V gene encodes CDR1 DFQATT and CDR2 SNEGSKA (reference sequence). DNA for the CDR3: TGCAGTGCTAGTCGGGACAGATATCAAGAGACCCAGTACTTC. Encoded protein: CSASRDRYQETQYF.

J is TRBJ1-5 and V is TRBV6-2 or TRBV6-3, with 9 bases that match TRBD1. The germline gives CDR1 MNHEY, CDR2 SVGEGT. This CDR3 comprises 16 residues. V lost 6 bases to trimming and J lost 0 bases; unmatched junction nucleotides: 6. CDR3 nucleotides: TGTGCCAGCAGCCGGGACAGGGTTAGTAGCAATCAGCCCCAGCATTTT. This gives the protein CASSRDRVSSNQPQHF.

V usage is TRBV25-1 and J usage is TRBJ1-4; 8 positions agree with TRBD1. The CDR3 spans 11 residues. Trimming at V came to 4 bases and at J to 13 bases, leaving 2 bases not matched to a gene. Germline CDR1 reads MGHDK; CDR2 reads SYGVNS. The CDR3: CASSGQGRLFF. The CDR3 DNA is TGTGCCAGCAGTGGACAGGGGAGACTGTTTTTT.

This rearrangement joins TRBV6-2 or TRBV6-3 to TRBJ1-1; D perhaps matches TRBD1 (5 bases). The germline V gene encodes CDR1 MNHEY and CDR2 SVGEGT. This CDR3 contains 13 residues. V lost 5 bases and J lost 5, with 12 bases in between. CDR3 residues: CASSRSGWTEAFF. CDR3 DNA: TGTGCCAGCAGTCGATCAGGGTGGACTGAAGCTTTCTTT.

The chain recombines TRBV11-2 with TRBJ2-5; 9 bases match TRBD1. V lost 5 bases and J lost 5; bases outside the gene matches: 9. From germline, CDR1 is SGHAT and CDR2 FQNNGV. The CDR3 totals 15 residues. DNA of the CDR3: TGTGCCAGCAGCCGTGAGGACAGGGGCCTTGAGACCCAGTACTTC. This sequence encodes CASSREDRGLETQYF.

The chain couples TRBV7-3 to TRBJ1-5; D is undetermined. The CDR3 consists of 11 residues. Deletions cut 7 bases from V and 6 bases from J, with 7 bases between. Germline V lookup: CDR1 SGHTA, CDR2 FQGTGA. CDR3 amino acids: CASTSTQPQHF. Written as DNA, the CDR3 is TGTGCCAGCACGTCTACTCAGCCCCAGCATTTT.

The chain joins TRBV18 to TRBJ1-1; a possible D gene is TRBD1 (5 bases). Per germline, CDR1 KGHSH and CDR2 LQKENI. The V end was cut by 3 bases, the J end by 5 bases, with 16 bases between. The CDR3 runs 15 residues. The CDR3 reads CASSPSTGGRTEAFF. CDR3 DNA sequence: TGTGCCAGCTCACCTTCCACGGGGGGGAGGACTGAAGCTTTCTTT.

The chain joins TRBV7-3 to TRBJ1-1, with D perhaps matching TRBD1 (5 bases). The germline V and J ends were trimmed by 3 bases and 2 bases, with 13 bases remaining between them. Germline lookup yields CDR1 SGHTA and CDR2 FQGTGA. This CDR3 is 15 amino acids long. The CDR3 sequence is CASSFTGEDNTEAFF. The CDR3 DNA sequence: TGTGCCAGCAGCTTTACGGGGGAGGATAACACTGAAGCTTTCTTT.

This chain uses TRBV9 with TRBJ1-2; perhaps TRBD1 as D (6 bases). The CDR3 is 15 residues long. The V gene lost 5 bases and the J gene lost 2 bases, with 16 bases spanning the gap. CDR1 and CDR2 from the germline V gene are SGDLS and YYNGEE. This CDR3 reads CASRARQVGNYGYTF. The CDR3 DNA follows: TGTGCCAGCAGGGCCAGACAGGTGGGAAACTATGGCTACACCTTC.

The chain is built from TRBV7-2 and TRBJ1-2, with 9 nucleotides matching TRBD1. This CDR3 comprises 13 residues. V trimming: 4 bases; J trimming: 6 bases; junction bases outside the gene matches: 3. Germline V gene lookup returns CDR1 SGHTA and CDR2 FQGNSA. The CDR3 sequence is CASSSDRGDGYTF. CDR3 in DNA: TGTGCCAGCAGCTCCGACAGGGGGGATGGCTACACCTTC.

This clone has more than one count but fewer than ten. The J gene is TRBJ1-1, the V gene TRBV7-9; 7 positions match TRBD1. Germline V gene data show CDR1 as SEHNR and CDR2 as FQNEAQ (reference sequence). With 3 bases clipped from V and 2 bases from J, the junction kept 9 bases outside the gene matches. This CDR3 spans 16 amino acids. The CDR3 loop is CASSFRQGGTNTEAFF. CDR3 DNA sequence: TGTGCCAGCAGCTTCCGACAGGGCGGAACAAACACTGAAGCTTTCTTT.

This rearrangement joins TRBV10-3 to TRBJ2-5; perhaps TRBD1 as D (6 bases). The ends were cut back, 7 bases at V and 5 bases at J, with 14 bases in the middle. Per the germline V gene, CDR1 is ENHRY and CDR2 is SYGVKD. The CDR3 is 13 residues long. The CDR3 sequence is CAITTGLGETQYF. The DNA of the CDR3 is TGTGCCATCACCACAGGGTTAGGGGAGACCCAGTACTTC.

The rearrangement links TRBV7-2 to TRBJ2-7; D may be TRBD1 (7 bases). CDR3 length: 15 amino acids. Trimming stripped 2 bases from V and 6 bases from J, with 17 bases between. CDR1 and CDR2 from the germline V gene are SGHTA and FQGNSA. In nucleotides, the CDR3 is TGTGCCAGCAGCTTAATGGCAGGGGGGTCTAGCGAGCAGTACTTC. Encoded protein: CASSLMAGGSSEQYF.

The chain recombines TRBV18 with TRBJ2-7; 7 bases are a match to TRBD1. This CDR3 has 15 amino acids. J gave up 2 bases and V 4 bases, and 8 bases lay outside the gene matches. The germline CDR1 and CDR2 sequences are KGHSH and LQKENI. The CDR3 protein is CASSLGTVAPYEQYF. As DNA, the CDR3 is TGTGCCAGCTCACTAGGGACAGTGGCCCCCTACGAGCAGTACTTC.

V is TRBV15 and J is TRBJ2-7; 11 bases align to TRBD2. After removal of 2 bases from V and 3 bases from J, the junction contained 6 bases not matched to a gene. CDR3 length: 16 amino acids. Germline V CDR1 and CDR2: LNHNV, YYDKDF (reference sequence). CDR3 in amino acids: CATSRPSGTSGYEQYF. Here the CDR3 DNA reads TGTGCCACCAGCAGACCCTCCGGGACTAGCGGCTACGAGCAGTACTTC.

V is TRBV19 and J is TRBJ2-7; perhaps TRBD1 as D (5 bases). The CDR3 has 15 amino acids. CDR1 LNHDA and CDR2 SQIVND come from the germline V gene (reference sequence). V was trimmed by 0 bases and J by 2 bases, leaving 11 bases between them. Here the CDR3 reads CASSIDQGTPYEQYF. As DNA, the CDR3 is TGTGCCAGTAGTATAGACCAGGGAACGCCCTACGAGCAGTACTTC.

J is TRBJ1-2 and V is TRBV27; the match to TRBD1 covers 11 bases. CDR3 size: 15 residues. V lost 1 base and J lost 6; bases outside the gene matches: 4. Germline loops: CDR1 MNHEY, CDR2 SMNVEV (reference sequence). As DNA, the CDR3 is TGTGCCAGCAGTTTATATGGACAGGGGGCGAATGGCTACACCTTC. This codes for CASSLYGQGANGYTF.